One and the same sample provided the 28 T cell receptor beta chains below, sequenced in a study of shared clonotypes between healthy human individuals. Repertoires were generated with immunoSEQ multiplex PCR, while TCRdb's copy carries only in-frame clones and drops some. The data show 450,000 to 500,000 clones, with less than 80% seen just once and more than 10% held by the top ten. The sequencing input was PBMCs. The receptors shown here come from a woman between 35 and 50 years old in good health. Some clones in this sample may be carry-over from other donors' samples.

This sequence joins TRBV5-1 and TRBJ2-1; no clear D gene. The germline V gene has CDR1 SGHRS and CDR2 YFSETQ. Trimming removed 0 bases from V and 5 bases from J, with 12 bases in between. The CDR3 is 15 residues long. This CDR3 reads CASSLGPGRDNEQFF. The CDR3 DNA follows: TGCGCCAGCAGCTTGGGGCCCGGCAGAGACAATGAGCAGTTCTTC.

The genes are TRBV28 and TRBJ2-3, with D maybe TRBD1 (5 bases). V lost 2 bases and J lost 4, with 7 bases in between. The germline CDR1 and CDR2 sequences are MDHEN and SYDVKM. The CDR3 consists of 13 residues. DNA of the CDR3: TGTGCCAGCAGTTTACGCAGGGCAGATACGCAGTATTTT. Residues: CASSLRRADTQYF.

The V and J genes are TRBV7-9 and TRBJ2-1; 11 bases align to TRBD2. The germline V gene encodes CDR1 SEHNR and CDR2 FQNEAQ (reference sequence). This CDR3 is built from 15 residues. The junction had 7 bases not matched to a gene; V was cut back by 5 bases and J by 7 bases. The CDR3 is CASSLRLAGMNEQFF. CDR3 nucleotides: TGTGCCAGCAGCCTCCGACTAGCGGGGATGAATGAGCAGTTCTTC.

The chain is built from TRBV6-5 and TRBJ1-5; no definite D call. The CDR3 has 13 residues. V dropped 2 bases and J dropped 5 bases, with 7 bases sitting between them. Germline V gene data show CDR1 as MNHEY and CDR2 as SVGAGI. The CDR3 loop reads CASSYNGDQPQHF. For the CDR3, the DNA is TGTGCCAGCAGTTACAATGGGGATCAGCCCCAGCATTTT.

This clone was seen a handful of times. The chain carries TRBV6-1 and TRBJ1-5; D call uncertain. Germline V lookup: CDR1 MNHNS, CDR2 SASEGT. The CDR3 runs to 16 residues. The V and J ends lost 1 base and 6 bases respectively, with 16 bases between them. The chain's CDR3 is CASSEEEVSVGQPQHF. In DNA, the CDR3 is TGTGCCAGCAGTGAAGAGGAGGTGTCAGTGGGTCAGCCCCAGCATTTT.

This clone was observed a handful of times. CDR3 nucleotide sequence: TGTGCCATCAGTCCCGGGACAGGGGCTTTCTTT. Protein sequence: CAISPGTGAFF. This chain links TRBV10-3 with TRBJ1-1; 9 bases agree with TRBD1. CDR1 and CDR2 from the germline V gene are ENHRY and SYGVKD. V gave up 5 bases and J gave up 11 bases; unmatched junction bases: 3. CDR3 size: 11 residues.

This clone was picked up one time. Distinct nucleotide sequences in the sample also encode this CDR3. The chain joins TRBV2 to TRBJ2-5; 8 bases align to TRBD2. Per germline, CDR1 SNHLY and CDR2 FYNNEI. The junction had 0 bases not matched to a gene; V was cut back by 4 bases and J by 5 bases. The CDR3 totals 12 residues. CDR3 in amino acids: CASSGLAETQYF. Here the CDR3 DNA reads TGTGCCAGCAGTGGACTAGCGGAGACCCAGTACTTC.

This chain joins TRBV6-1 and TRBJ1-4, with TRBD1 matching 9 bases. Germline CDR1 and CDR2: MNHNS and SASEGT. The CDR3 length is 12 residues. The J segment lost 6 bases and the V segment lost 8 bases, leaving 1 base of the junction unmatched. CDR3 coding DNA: TGTGCCAGCCGGACAGGGGATGAAAAACTGTTTTTT. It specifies CASRTGDEKLFF.

This chain's CDR3 is CASSLLTGDEGTDTQYF. CDR3 in DNA: TGTGCCAGCAGCTTGCTGACGGGCGACGAGGGCACAGATACGCAGTATTTT. The chain combines TRBV5-6 with TRBJ2-3; D gene uncertain. The CDR3 is made up of 17 amino acids. Germline CDR1 reads SGHDT; CDR2 reads YYEEEE. The ends were cut back, 1 base at V and 1 base at J, with 16 bases in the middle.

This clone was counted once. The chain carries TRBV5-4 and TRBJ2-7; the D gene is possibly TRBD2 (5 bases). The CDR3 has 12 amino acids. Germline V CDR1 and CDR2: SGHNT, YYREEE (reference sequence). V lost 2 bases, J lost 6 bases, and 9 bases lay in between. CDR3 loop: CASSFTGFEQYF. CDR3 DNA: TGTGCCAGCAGCTTCACGGGATTCGAGCAGTACTTC.

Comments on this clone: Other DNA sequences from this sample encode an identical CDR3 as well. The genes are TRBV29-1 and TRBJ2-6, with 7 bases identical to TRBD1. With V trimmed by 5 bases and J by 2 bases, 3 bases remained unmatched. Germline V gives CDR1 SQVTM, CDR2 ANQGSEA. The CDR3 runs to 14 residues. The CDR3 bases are TGCAGCGTTAAAGGGGGCCCTGGGGCCAACGTCCTGACTTTC. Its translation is CSVKGGPGANVLTF.

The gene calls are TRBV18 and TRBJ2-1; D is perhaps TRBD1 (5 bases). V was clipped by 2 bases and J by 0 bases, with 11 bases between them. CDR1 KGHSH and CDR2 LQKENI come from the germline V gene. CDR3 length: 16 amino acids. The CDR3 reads CASSPTQGSSYNEQFF. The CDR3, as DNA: TGTGCCAGCTCACCAACCCAGGGTAGCTCCTACAATGAGCAGTTCTTC.

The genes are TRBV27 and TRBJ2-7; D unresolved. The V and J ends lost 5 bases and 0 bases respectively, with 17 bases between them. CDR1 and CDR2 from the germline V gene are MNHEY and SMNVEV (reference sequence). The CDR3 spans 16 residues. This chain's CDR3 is CASSPHLLGSSYEQYF. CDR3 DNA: TGTGCCAGCAGTCCCCACTTGTTAGGTAGCTCCTACGAGCAGTACTTC.

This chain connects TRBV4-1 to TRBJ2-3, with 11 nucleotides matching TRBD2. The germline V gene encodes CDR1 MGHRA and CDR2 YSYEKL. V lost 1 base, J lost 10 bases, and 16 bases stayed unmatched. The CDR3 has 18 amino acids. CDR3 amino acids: CASSQVGLRASGRLSQYF. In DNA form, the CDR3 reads TGCGCCAGCAGCCAAGTAGGCCTGCGCGCTAGCGGGAGGTTGTCGCAGTATTTT.

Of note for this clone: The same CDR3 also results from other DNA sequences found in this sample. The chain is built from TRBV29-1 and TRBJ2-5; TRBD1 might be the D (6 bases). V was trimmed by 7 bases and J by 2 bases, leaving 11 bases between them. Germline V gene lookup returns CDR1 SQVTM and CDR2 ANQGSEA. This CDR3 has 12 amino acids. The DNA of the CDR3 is TGCAGCGCCGGTGGACAGCAAGAGACCCAGTACTTC. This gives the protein CSAGGQQETQYF. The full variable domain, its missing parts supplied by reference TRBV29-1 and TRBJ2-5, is SAVISQKPSRDICQRGTSLTIQCQVDSQVTMMFWYRQQPGQSLTLIATANQGSEATYESGFVIDKFPISRPNLTFSTLTVSNMSPEDSSIYLCSAGGQQETQYFGPGTRLLVL.

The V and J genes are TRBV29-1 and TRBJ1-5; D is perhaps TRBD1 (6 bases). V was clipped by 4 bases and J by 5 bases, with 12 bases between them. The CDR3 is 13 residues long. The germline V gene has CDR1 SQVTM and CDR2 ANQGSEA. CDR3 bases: TGCAGCGTTGGAGGGGGTAGGTATCAGCCCCAGCATTTT. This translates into CSVGGGRYQPQHF.

The CDR3 nucleotides read TGTGCCAGCAGACAAGACGGGAACACTGAAGCTTTCTTT. Its protein product is CASRQDGNTEAFF. The V gene is TRBV27, the J gene TRBJ1-1; D unresolved. The CDR3 contains 13 residues. Germline CDR1 is MNHEY and CDR2 is SMNVEV (reference sequence). V was pared by 6 bases and J by 1 base, with 9 bases between.

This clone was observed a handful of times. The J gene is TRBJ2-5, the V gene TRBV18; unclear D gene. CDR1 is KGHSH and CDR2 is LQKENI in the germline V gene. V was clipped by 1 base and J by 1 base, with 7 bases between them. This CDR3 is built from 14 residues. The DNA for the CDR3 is TGTGCCAGCTCACCACACTGGGTCCAAGAGACCCAGTACTTC. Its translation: CASSPHWVQETQYF.

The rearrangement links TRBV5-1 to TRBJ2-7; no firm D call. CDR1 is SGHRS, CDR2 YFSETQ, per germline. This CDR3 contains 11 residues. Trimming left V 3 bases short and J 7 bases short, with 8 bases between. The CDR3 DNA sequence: TGCGCCAGCAGCTCAGTAGAGGAGCAGTACTTC. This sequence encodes CASSSVEEQYF.

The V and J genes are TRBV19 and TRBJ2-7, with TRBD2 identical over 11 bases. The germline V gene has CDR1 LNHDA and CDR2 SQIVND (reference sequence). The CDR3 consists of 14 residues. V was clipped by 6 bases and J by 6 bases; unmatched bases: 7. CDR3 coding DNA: TGTGCCAGTAGGCTGGGACTAGCGGTCGGCGAGCAGTACTTC. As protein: CASRLGLAVGEQYF.

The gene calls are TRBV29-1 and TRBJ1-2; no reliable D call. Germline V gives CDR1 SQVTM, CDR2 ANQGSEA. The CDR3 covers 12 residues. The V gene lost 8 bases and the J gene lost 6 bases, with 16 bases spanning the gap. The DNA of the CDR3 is TGCAGCATAACCCAAGAAAGGGATGGCTACACCTTC. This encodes CSITQERDGYTF.

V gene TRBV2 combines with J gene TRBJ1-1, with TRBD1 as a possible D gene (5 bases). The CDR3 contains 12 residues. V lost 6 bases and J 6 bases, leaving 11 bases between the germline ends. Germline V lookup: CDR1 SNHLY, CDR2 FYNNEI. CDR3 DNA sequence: TGTGCCAGCAGGGGGGTTACTTCTGAAGCTTTCTTT. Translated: CASRGVTSEAFF.

As DNA, the CDR3 is TGTGCCAGCAGCTTAGTCCCGGGACAGGGCTCGGCCAACAATGAGCAGTTCTTC. Protein: CASSLVPGQGSANNEQFF. The V gene is TRBV7-6, the J gene TRBJ2-1; TRBD1 aligns across 9 bases. This CDR3 is built from 18 residues. Germline lookup yields CDR1 SGHVS and CDR2 FNYEAQ. The V and J ends lost 1 base and 5 bases, in that order; junction bases with no gene match: 12.

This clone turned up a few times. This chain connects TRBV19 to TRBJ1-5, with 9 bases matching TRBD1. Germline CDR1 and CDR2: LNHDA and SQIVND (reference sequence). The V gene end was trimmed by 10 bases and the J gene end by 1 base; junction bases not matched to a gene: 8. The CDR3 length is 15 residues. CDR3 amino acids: CATLTGGGSNQPQHF. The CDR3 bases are TGTGCCACCCTGACAGGGGGGGGAAGCAATCAGCCCCAGCATTTT.

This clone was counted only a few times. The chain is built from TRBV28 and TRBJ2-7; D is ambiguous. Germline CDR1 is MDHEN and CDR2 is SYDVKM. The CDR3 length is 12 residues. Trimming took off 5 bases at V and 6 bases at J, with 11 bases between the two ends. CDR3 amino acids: CASSPDEVEQYF. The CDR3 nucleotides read TGTGCCAGCAGTCCCGACGAGGTCGAGCAGTACTTC.

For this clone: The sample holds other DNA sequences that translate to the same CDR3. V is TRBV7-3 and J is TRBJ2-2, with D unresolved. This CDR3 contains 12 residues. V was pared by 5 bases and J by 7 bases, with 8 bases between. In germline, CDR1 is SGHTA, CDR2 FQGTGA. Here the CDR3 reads CASSAPGGELFF. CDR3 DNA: TGTGCCAGCAGCGCCCCGGGCGGGGAGCTGTTTTTT.

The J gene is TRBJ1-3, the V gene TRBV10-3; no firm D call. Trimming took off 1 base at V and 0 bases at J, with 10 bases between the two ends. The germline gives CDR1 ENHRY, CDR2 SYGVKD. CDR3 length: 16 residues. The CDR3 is CAISEYQEVSGNTIYF. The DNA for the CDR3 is TGTGCCATCAGTGAGTATCAGGAGGTCTCTGGAAACACCATATATTTT.

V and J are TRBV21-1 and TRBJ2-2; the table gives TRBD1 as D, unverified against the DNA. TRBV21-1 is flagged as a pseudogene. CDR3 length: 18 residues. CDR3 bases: TGTGCCAGCAGCAAAGAGAGGAGGGGGCCGTCGGGCACCGGGGAGCTGTTTTTT. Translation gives CASSKERRGPSGTGELFF.